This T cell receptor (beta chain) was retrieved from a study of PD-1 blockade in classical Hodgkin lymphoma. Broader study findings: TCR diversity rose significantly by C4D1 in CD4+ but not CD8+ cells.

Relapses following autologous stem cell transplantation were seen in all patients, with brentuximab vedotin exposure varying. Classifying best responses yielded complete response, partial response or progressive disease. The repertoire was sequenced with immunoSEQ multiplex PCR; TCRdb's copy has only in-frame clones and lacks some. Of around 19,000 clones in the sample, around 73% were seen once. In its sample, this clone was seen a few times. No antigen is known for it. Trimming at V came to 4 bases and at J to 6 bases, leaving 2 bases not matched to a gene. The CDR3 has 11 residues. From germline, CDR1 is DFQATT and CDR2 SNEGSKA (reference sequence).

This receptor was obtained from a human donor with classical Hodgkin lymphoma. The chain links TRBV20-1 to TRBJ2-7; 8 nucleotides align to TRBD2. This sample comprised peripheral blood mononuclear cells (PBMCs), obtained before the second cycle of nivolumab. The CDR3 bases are TGCAGTGCTACCCTAGCGGGCGAGCAGTACTTC. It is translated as CSATLAGEQYF.